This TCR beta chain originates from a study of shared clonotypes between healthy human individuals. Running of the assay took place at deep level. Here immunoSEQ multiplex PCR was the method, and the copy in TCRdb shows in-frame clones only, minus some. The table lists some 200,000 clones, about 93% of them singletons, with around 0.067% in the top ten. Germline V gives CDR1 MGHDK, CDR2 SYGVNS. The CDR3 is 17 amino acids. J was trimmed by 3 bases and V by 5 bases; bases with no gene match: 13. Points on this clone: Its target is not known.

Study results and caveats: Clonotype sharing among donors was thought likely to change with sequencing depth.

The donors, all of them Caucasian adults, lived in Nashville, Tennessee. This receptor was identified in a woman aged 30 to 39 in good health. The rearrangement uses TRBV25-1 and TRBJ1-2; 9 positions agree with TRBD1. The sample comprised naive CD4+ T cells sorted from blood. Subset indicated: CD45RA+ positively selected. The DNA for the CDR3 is TGTGCCAGCAGTCCCCTGGGACAGGGCCTCCGGGACTATGGCTACACCTTC. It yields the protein CASSPLGQGLRDYGYTF.